This T cell receptor (beta chain) appears in the sequencing data of a study of blood T cell repertoires in COVID-19. The CDR3 consists of 12 residues. Trimming removed 3 bases at V and 3 bases at J, with 5 bases between. Here immunoSEQ multiplex PCR was the method, and the copy in TCRdb shows in-frame clones only, minus some. Of roughly 58,000 clones detected, 75% to 85% appear once; the ten largest clones hold roughly 30%. This clonotype originated in a man aged 55 to 69 with COVID-19, enrolled during active disease. The rearrangement links TRBV12-3 or TRBV12-4 to TRBJ1-1; D remains ambiguous. Sequencing input: peripheral blood. CDR3 protein: CASSFGDTEAFF. CDR3 DNA sequence: TGTGCCAGCAGTTTCGGAGACACTGAAGCTTTCTTT.